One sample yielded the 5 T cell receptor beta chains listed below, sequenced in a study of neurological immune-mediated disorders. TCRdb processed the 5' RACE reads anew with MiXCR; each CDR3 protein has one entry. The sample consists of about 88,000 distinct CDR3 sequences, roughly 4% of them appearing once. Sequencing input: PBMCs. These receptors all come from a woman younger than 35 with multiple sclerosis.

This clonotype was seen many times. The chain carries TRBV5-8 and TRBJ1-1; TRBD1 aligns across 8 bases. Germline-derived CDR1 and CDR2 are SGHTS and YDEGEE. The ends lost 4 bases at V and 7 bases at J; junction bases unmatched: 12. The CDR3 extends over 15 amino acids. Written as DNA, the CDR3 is TGTGCCAGCAGCCTAGGGGACAGGCTTTTCGGTGAAGCTTTCTTT. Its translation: CASSLGDRLFGEAFF. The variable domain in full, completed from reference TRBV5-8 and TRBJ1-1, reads EAGVTQSPTHLIKTRGQQATLRCSPISGHTSVYWYQQALGLGLQFLLWYDEGEERNRGNFPPRFSGRQFPNYSSELNVNALELEDSALYLCASSLGDRLFGEAFFGQGTRLTVV.

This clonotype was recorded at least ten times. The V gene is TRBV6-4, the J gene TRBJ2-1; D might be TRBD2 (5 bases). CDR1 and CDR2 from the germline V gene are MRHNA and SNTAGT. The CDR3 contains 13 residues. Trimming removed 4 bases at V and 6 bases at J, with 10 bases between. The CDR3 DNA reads TGTGCCAGCAGTGGGGAGAGCGGCAATGAGCAGTTCTTC. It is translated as CASSGESGNEQFF.

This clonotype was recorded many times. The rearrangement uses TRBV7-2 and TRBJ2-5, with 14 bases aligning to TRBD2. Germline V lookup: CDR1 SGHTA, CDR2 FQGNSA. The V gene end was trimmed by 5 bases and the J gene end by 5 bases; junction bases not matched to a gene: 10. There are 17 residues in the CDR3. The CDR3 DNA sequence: TGTGCCAGCAGCCCCCGGACTAGCGGGGGGTTTGGGGAGACCCAGTACTTC. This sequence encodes CASSPRTSGGFGETQYF.

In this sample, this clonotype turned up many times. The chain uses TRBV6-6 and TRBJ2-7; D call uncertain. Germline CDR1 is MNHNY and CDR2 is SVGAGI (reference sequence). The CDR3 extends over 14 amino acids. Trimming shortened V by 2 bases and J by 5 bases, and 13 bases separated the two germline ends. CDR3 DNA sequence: TGTGCCAGCAGTTACGGGGTAGGGATCGACGAGCAGTACTTC. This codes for CASSYGVGIDEQYF.

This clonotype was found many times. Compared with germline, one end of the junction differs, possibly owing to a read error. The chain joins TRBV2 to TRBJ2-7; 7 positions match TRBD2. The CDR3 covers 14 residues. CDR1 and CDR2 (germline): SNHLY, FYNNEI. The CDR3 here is CASREAGSSYEQYF. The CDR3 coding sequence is TGTGCCAGCAGAGAAGCGGGGAGCTCCTACGAGCAGTACTTC.